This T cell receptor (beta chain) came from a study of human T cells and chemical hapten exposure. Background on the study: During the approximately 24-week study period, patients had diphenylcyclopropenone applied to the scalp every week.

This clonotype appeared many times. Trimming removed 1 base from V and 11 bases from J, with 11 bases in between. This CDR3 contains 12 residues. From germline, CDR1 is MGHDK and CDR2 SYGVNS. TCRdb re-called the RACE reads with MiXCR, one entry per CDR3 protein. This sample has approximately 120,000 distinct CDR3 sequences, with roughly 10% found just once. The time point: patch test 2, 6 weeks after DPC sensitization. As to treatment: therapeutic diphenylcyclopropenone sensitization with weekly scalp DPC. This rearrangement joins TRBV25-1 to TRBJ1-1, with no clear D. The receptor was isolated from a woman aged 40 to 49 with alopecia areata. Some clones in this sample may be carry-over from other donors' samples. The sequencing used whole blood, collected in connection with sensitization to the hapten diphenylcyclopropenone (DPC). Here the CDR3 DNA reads TGTGCCAGCAGTGAATTAGGCCTATCGGCTTTCTTT. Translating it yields CASSELGLSAFF. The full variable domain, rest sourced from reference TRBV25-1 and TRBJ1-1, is EADIYQTPRYLVIGTGKKITLECSQTMGHDKMYWYQQDPGMELHLIHYSYGVNSTEKGDLSSESTVSRIRTEHFPLTLESARPSHTSQYLCASSELGLSAFFGQGTRLTVV.